Following are 21 T cell receptor beta chains from one sample sequenced in a study of shared clonotypes between healthy human individuals. Positive CCR7 selection of CD45RO-negative cells yielded the naive CD8 cells, and terminally differentiated effector memory CD45RA+ cells were excluded. This table comes from immunoSEQ multiplex PCR, and its TCRdb copy is limited to in-frame clones, with some not included. The table lists hundreds of thousands of clones, about 95% of them singletons. The source material was naive CD8+ T cells sorted from blood. The receptors derive from a woman aged 25 to 39 in good health.

The chain joins TRBV28 to TRBJ2-7, with a tentative D call TRBD2 (6 bases). Trimming stripped 6 bases from V and 2 bases from J, with 11 bases between. CDR3 length: 13 amino acids. Germline values: CDR1 MDHEN, CDR2 SYDVKM. Here the CDR3 reads CASSIGGTYEQYF. CDR3 nucleotide sequence: TGTGCCAGCAGCATAGGCGGGACCTACGAGCAGTACTTC.

This clone came up once. The junction departs from germline at one end; a sequencing error may be responsible. V and J are TRBV25-1 and TRBJ2-7; TRBD2 matches 8 bases. The CDR3 runs 14 residues. CDR1 MGHDK and CDR2 SYGVNS come from the germline V gene. CDR3 protein: CASTNQPSGYGQYF. In DNA form, the CDR3 reads TGTGCCAGCACCAACCAACCTAGCGGGTACGGGCAGTACTTC.

Turning to this clone: Other nucleotide sequences in the sample specify the same CDR3. This chain joins TRBV10-3 and TRBJ2-2; no definite D call. The ends were cut back, 2 bases at V and 1 base at J, with 5 bases in the middle. Germline lookup yields CDR1 ENHRY and CDR2 SYGVKD. This CDR3 is built from 14 residues. The DNA for the CDR3 is TGTGCCATCAGTGAGCTTGGGAACACCGGGGAGCTGTTTTTT. This gives the protein CAISELGNTGELFF.

This chain connects TRBV19 to TRBJ2-7, with TRBD2 identical over 8 bases. CDR1 is LNHDA, CDR2 SQIVND, per germline (reference sequence). CDR3 length: 13 amino acids. Losses at the gene ends were 6 bases for V and 0 bases for J; bases not matched to a gene: 1. CDR3 sequence reads: CASSLAGSYEQYF. The CDR3 DNA is TGTGCCAGTAGCCTAGCGGGCTCCTACGAGCAGTACTTC.

This clone has a single count. J is TRBJ2-1 and V is TRBV4-2; 8 bases line up with TRBD2. The CDR3 length is 18 residues. CDR1 and CDR2 (germline): LGHNA, YNFKEQ. V was clipped by 0 bases and J by 0 bases; unmatched bases: 7. The CDR3 DNA sequence: TGTGCCAGCAGCCAAGAATCTAGCGGGCCAACCTCCTACAATGAGCAGTTCTTC. Its protein is CASSQESSGPTSYNEQFF.

The chain is built from TRBV27 and TRBJ1-5; tentatively, D is TRBD1 (5 bases). CDR3 length: 16 amino acids. The V end lost 0 bases, the J end lost 2 bases, and 11 bases lay between the germline ends. CDR1 is MNHEY and CDR2 is SMNVEV in the germline V gene (reference sequence). The CDR3 sequence: CASSLSRGDGNQPQHF. As DNA, the CDR3 is TGTGCCAGCAGTTTATCTCGGGGCGATGGCAATCAGCCCCAGCATTTT.

For this clone: The junction and the germline gene differ at one end; a read error may be behind it. The V and J genes are TRBV5-6 and TRBJ2-5; 13 bases match TRBD2. CDR1 is SGHDT and CDR2 is YYEEEE in the germline V gene. This CDR3 comprises 12 residues. The CDR3 coding sequence is TGTGCCAGCAGCTGGACTAGCGGGAGACCTAACTTC. This codes for CASSWTSGRPNF.

This clone was found once. This sequence joins TRBV6-1 and TRBJ1-5; 10 bases are a match to TRBD1. CDR1 and CDR2 (germline): MNHNS, SASEGT. J lost 4 bases, V lost 8 bases, and 5 bases had no gene match. This CDR3 is 14 amino acids long. This CDR3 reads CASAGTGVNQPQHF. The CDR3, as DNA: TGTGCCAGCGCTGGGACAGGGGTTAATCAGCCCCAGCATTTT.

The V and J genes are TRBV5-1 and TRBJ1-1, with 10 bases that match TRBD1. V lost 0 bases and J lost 6; bases outside the gene matches: 5. The CDR3 spans 15 residues. CDR1 is SGHRS and CDR2 is YFSETQ in the germline V gene. The CDR3 DNA sequence: TGCGCCAGCAGCTTGGATGGGACAGGGGTAGCTGAAGCTTTCTTT. As protein: CASSLDGTGVAEAFF. Full variable domain (outside the CDR3, taken from reference TRBV5-1 and TRBJ1-1): KAGVTQTPRYLIKTRGQQVTLSCSPISGHRSVSWYQQTPGQGLQFLFEYFSETQRNKGNFPGRFSGRQFSNSRSEMNVSTLELGDSALYLCASSLDGTGVAEAFFGQGTRLTVV.

The chain employs TRBV29-1 and TRBJ1-2; D is possibly TRBD1 (5 bases). Germline V gene sequence: CDR1 SQVTM, CDR2 ANQGSEA. The CDR3 consists of 12 residues. Trimming shortened V by 3 bases and J by 4 bases, and 9 bases separated the two germline ends. In nucleotides, the CDR3 is TGCAGCGTTGATGGGGGGGTCTATGGCTACACCTTC. It yields the protein CSVDGGVYGYTF.

This chain joins TRBV19 and TRBJ2-1; 9 bases agree with TRBD1. The CDR3 runs 15 residues. Germline V gene sequence: CDR1 LNHDA, CDR2 SQIVND (reference sequence). The trim removed 7 bases at V and 4 bases at J, leaving 8 bases unmatched. The CDR3 nucleotides are TGTGCCAGTACCATGACAGGGGGTTGGTACAATGAGCAGTTCTTC. It encodes CASTMTGGWYNEQFF. Full variable domain (outside the CDR3, taken from reference TRBV19 and TRBJ2-1): DGGITQSPKYLFRKEGQNVTLSCEQNLNHDAMYWYRQDPGQGLRLIYYSQIVNDFQKGDIAEGYSVSREKKESFPLTVTSAQKNPTAFYLCASTMTGGWYNEQFFGPGTRLTVL.

The chain joins TRBV28 to TRBJ2-1; TRBD2 agrees at 10 bases. The V segment lost 11 bases and the J segment 2 bases; nucleotides outside the gene matches: 6. CDR1 is MDHEN and CDR2 is SYDVKM in the germline V gene. The CDR3 has 14 amino acids. CDR3 coding DNA: TGTGCCCTGAATAGCGGGAGGACCTACAATGAGCAGTTCTTC. Its protein is CALNSGRTYNEQFF.

This clone appeared a single time. In the same sample, other DNA sequences code for this CDR3. The chain has TRBV7-9 and TRBJ2-7; perhaps TRBD1 as D (5 bases). There are 14 residues in the CDR3. Trimming removed 1 base from V and 1 base from J, with 8 bases in between. Germline V gene lookup returns CDR1 SEHNR and CDR2 FQNEAQ (reference sequence). The CDR3 bases are TGTGCCAGCAGCTTAGGGGGCGGATCCTACGAGCAGTACTTC. Translating it yields CASSLGGGSYEQYF.

J is TRBJ1-1 and V is TRBV4-1; D is ambiguous. Trimming left V 1 base short and J 5 bases short, with 14 bases between. This CDR3 is 15 amino acids long. CDR1 and CDR2 from the germline V gene are MGHRA and YSYEKL. CDR3 DNA: TGCGCCAGCAGCCAAGCTCGTGGGGATCGAACTGAAGCTTTCTTT. It is translated as CASSQARGDRTEAFF.

This sequence joins TRBV27 and TRBJ2-1; TRBD2 matches at 7 bases. Germline V gene lookup returns CDR1 MNHEY and CDR2 SMNVEV (reference sequence). After removal of 1 base from V and 4 bases from J, the junction contained 4 bases not matched to a gene. This CDR3 is built from 15 residues. The CDR3 protein is CASSLYGGGYNEQFF. CDR3 coding DNA: TGTGCCAGCAGTTTATACGGGGGAGGGTACAATGAGCAGTTCTTC.

The chain couples TRBV11-2 to TRBJ2-5; 11 bases fit TRBD2. This CDR3 contains 16 residues. Germline CDR1 is SGHAT and CDR2 is FQNNGV. V was pared by 3 bases and J by 1 base, with 4 bases of the junction left unmatched. CDR3 sequence: CASSLGLAAFQETQYF. For the CDR3, the DNA is TGTGCCAGCAGCTTGGGACTAGCGGCATTCCAAGAGACCCAGTACTTC.

The chain carries TRBV11-1 and TRBJ2-2; D might be TRBD1 or TRBD2, each matching 5 bases. This CDR3 contains 14 residues. Trimming pared 4 bases from V and 0 bases from J, leaving 6 bases between. The germline V gene has CDR1 SGHAT and CDR2 FQDESV (reference sequence). The CDR3 coding sequence is TGTGCCAGCAGCTGGGGACCGAACACCGGGGAGCTGTTTTTT. Translated: CASSWGPNTGELFF.

The V and J genes are TRBV18 and TRBJ2-7; D is ambiguous. Trimming removed 3 bases from V and 3 bases from J, with 15 bases in between. This CDR3 has 15 amino acids. The germline V gene encodes CDR1 KGHSH and CDR2 LQKENI. In DNA, the CDR3 is TGTGCCAGCTCACCTGGTGACAAACCGAACTACGAGCAGTACTTC. It encodes CASSPGDKPNYEQYF. The whole variable domain, filled in from reference TRBV18 and TRBJ2-7, reads NAGVMQNPRHLVRRRGQEARLRCSPMKGHSHVYWYRQLPEEGLKFMVYLQKENIIDESGMPKERFSAEFPKEGPSILRIQQVVRGDSAAYFCASSPGDKPNYEQYFGPGTRLTVT.

The chain uses TRBV15 and TRBJ1-1; possibly TRBD1 for D (6 bases). The CDR3 extends over 15 amino acids. V was shortened by 0 bases and J by 1 base, with 9 bases between the two germline ends. Germline loops: CDR1 LNHNV, CDR2 YYDKDF (reference sequence). The CDR3 DNA is TGTGCCACCAGCAGAGATGGGACACCGAACACTGAAGCTTTCTTT. Translating gives CATSRDGTPNTEAFF.

This sequence joins TRBV6-7 and TRBJ1-5; 9 bases match TRBD1. TRBV6-7 is an ORF for which the function is uncertain. V dropped 0 bases and J dropped 4; count of bases not matched to a gene: 4. The CDR3 contains 16 residues. The CDR3 reads CASSYSGQGLNQPQHF. DNA for the CDR3: TGTGCCAGCAGTTACTCCGGACAGGGGCTGAATCAGCCCCAGCATTTT.

The chain has TRBV6-6 and TRBJ2-3; weak D call: TRBD1 (6 bases). V gave up 3 bases and J gave up 2 bases, with 12 bases separating them. The germline V gene has CDR1 MNHNY and CDR2 SVGAGI (reference sequence). The CDR3 spans 15 residues. For the CDR3, the DNA is TGTGCCAGCAGTTATACGGGGACATTCACAGATACGCAGTATTTT. This gives the protein CASSYTGTFTDTQYF.